This T cell receptor (beta chain) was sequenced in a study of blood T cells in healthy people across ages. Study in general: About one barcoded beta molecule per two T cells was captured by template switching.

Using a J-beta primer mix together with a sample-barcoded 5' primer, a second PCR was run for roughly 6 to 12 cycles. TCRdb independently ran MiXCR on the 5' RACE reads; one entry per CDR3 protein. The data contain about 1.7 million distinct CDR3 sequences, roughly 30% of them singletons. Healthy Russian Caucasian donors spanned ages roughly 6 to 90 years. For every donor, a draw yielded ten milliliters of peripheral blood. The germline CDR1 and CDR2 sequences are SNHLY and FYNNEI. The CDR3 covers 15 residues. Trimming removed 1 base from V and 7 bases from J, with 13 bases in between. This chain links TRBV2 with TRBJ1-4, with D uncertain. The source material was blood. The sequence came from a woman aged 30 to 39 in good health. The CDR3 nucleotides are TGTGCCAGCAGTGAAGTGAAGGCAATCGGTGAAAAACTGTTTTTT. This codes for CASSEVKAIGEKLFF.